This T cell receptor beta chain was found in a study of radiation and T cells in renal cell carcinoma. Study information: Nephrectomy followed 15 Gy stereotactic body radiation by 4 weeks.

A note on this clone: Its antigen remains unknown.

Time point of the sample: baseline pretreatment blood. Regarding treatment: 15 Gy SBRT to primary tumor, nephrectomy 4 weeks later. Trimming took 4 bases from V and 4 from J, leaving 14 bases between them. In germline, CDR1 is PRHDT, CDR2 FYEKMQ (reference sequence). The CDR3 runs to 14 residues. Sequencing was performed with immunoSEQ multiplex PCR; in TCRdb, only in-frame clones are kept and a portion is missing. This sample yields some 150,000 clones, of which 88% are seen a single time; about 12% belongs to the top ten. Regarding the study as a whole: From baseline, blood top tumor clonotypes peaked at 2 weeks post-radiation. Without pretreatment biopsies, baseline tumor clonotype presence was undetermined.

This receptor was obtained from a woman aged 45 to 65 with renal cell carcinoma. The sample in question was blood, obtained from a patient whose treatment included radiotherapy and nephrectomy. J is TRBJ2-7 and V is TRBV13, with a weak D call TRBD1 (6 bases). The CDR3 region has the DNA TGTGCCAGCAGCTACCAGGGGTCGTCATACGAGCAGTACTTC. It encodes CASSYQGSSYEQYF.